This TCR beta chain is from a study of CXCR3-negative and CXCR3-positive naive CD8 T cells. Overall study results and limits: Naive subsets displayed similar surface CD5, and TCR strength was inferred from TRB CDR3 properties. Researchers report that CXCR3-positive naive cells carry more hydrophobic TRB CDR3s than CXCR3-negative naive cells.

The TRB libraries of cDNA were built by UMI-labeled 5' RACE. TCRdb reprocessed the 5' RACE reads and keeps a single row for each CDR3 protein, giving no DNA. The sample totals about 130,000 distinct CDR3 sequences; its top ten clones hold 0.29%. Worth noting for this clonotype: Its antigen remains unknown.

This CDR3 has 18 residues. Germline V gene lookup returns CDR1 SGHVS and CDR2 FQNEAQ. The chain has TRBV7-8 and TRBJ2-1; TCRdb designates TRBD2, a call that cannot be tested without DNA. What was sequenced was naive CXCR3- CD8+ T cells from blood. Subset reported: CD45RO-CCR7+CD27+CD95- naive CD8+ T cells lacking CXCR3 (TNR3-). The receptor comes from a human donor in good health. Some clones in this sample may be carry-over from other donors' samples. The CDR3 reads CASSNPSGSGGSGNEQFF.